The 30 T cell receptor beta chains presented below share a single source sample, sequenced in a study of T cell repertoires in cytomegalovirus infection. TCRdb called the reads again in MiXCR, with one record for every CDR3 protein. The sample includes about half a million distinct CDR3 sequences, 33% of them seen just once. No cognate antigen is known for these TCRs. The sequencing here drew on cultured PBMCs, taken from culture after CMV antigen stimulation. These receptors were taken from a human donor in good health (CMV status not recorded). Some clones in this sample may be carry-over from other donors' samples.

The chain combines TRBV14 with TRBJ2-3; the D gene is possibly TRBD2 (5 bases). Per the germline V gene, CDR1 is SGHDN and CDR2 is FVKESK. This CDR3 has 17 amino acids. Trimming left V 1 base short and J 2 bases short, with 16 bases between. CDR3 in amino acids: CASSQASWRAYTDTQYF. The CDR3 DNA sequence: TGTGCCAGCAGCCAAGCGTCGTGGCGGGCATACACAGATACGCAGTATTTT.

This chain uses TRBV10-3 with TRBJ1-1; possibly TRBD1 for D (6 bases). This CDR3 contains 16 residues. V lost 4 bases, J lost 4 bases, and 19 bases lay in between. The germline gives CDR1 ENHRY, CDR2 SYGVKD. This chain's CDR3 is CAISGSQGLASTEAFF. The DNA of the CDR3 is TGTGCCATCAGTGGATCTCAGGGGCTCGCGAGCACTGAAGCTTTCTTT.

This clonotype was seen repeatedly, ten times or more. The gene calls are TRBV7-9 and TRBJ2-1, with TRBD2 identical over 10 bases. In germline, CDR1 is SEHNR, CDR2 FQNEAQ (reference sequence). V dropped 2 bases and J dropped 10; count of bases not matched to a gene: 26. The CDR3 sequence is 21 residues long. The CDR3 DNA follows: TGTGCCAGCAGCTTATTAGGGGGTGGCCTCAGCGGGAGGGCCTACAATGAAGAGCAGTTCTTC. Translating gives CASSLLGGGLSGRAYNEEQFF.

J is TRBJ2-1 and V is TRBV4-3, with TRBD2 matching 9 bases. Germline V CDR1 and CDR2: LGHNA, YSLEER. V lost 0 bases, J lost 5 bases, and 11 bases stayed unmatched. This CDR3 is built from 18 residues. The CDR3 DNA follows: TGCGCCAGCAGCCAAGAAGGACCGGGGACTAGCTATCACAATGAGCAGTTCTTC. Protein sequence: CASSQEGPGTSYHNEQFF.

This clonotype was recorded many times. The J gene is TRBJ1-1, the V gene TRBV7-2; TRBD1 agrees at 9 bases. Trimming at V came to 0 bases and at J to 11 bases, leaving 7 bases not matched to a gene. This CDR3 contains 14 residues. CDR1 is SGHTA, CDR2 FQGNSA, per germline. The CDR3 DNA reads TGTGCCAGCAGCTTAGCCCTACAGGGGGCGCGTGCTTTCTTT. It codes for CASSLALQGARAFF.

This clonotype was found a few times. Here the CDR3 reads CASSIGLAGTSTDTQYF. CDR3 bases: TGTGCCAGTAGTATAGGACTAGCGGGAACTAGCACAGATACGCAGTATTTT. V is TRBV19 and J is TRBJ2-3; 11 bases fit TRBD2. V lost 1 base and J lost 0; bases outside the gene matches: 3. The V gene's germline CDR1 is LNHDA and CDR2 SQIVND (reference sequence). The length of the CDR3 is 17 residues.

This clonotype was seen a few times. The V call is TRBV19, the J call TRBJ2-7, with 7 nucleotides matching TRBD1. The trim removed 10 bases at V and 5 bases at J, leaving 8 bases unmatched. Per the germline V gene, CDR1 is LNHDA and CDR2 is SQIVND (reference sequence). This CDR3 has 12 amino acids. The CDR3 reads CATRDSLHEQYF. CDR3 DNA: TGTGCCACCCGGGACAGTCTCCACGAGCAGTACTTC.

There are a few counts of this clonotype. V is TRBV6-6 and J is TRBJ2-1, with 8 bases matching TRBD2. In germline, CDR1 is MNHNY, CDR2 SVGAGI (reference sequence). The CDR3 spans 13 residues. With 6 bases clipped from V and 6 bases from J, the junction kept 4 bases outside the gene matches. The CDR3 DNA sequence: TGTGCCAGCAGAGGGACTAGGGGCAATGAGCAGTTCTTC. Translating it yields CASRGTRGNEQFF.

The chain joins TRBV7-9 to TRBJ2-7; TRBD1 is a possible D gene (8 bases). The CDR3 is 18 amino acids. Germline CDR1 SEHNR, CDR2 FQNEAQ (reference sequence). V lost 3 bases and J 2 bases, leaving 23 bases between the germline ends. The CDR3 loop reads CASSLAIDRGGEAYEQYF. The CDR3 coding sequence is TGTGCCAGCAGCTTGGCGATAGACAGGGGAGGGGAGGCCTACGAGCAGTACTTC. The whole variable domain, filled in from reference TRBV7-9 and TRBJ2-7, reads DTGVSQNPRHKITKRGQNVTFRCDPISEHNRLYWYRQTLGQGPEFLTYFQNEAQLEKSRLLSDRFSAERPKGSFSTLEIQRTEQGDSAMYLCASSLAIDRGGEAYEQYFGPGTRLTVT.

V is TRBV7-9 and J is TRBJ2-7; no clear D. The CDR3 consists of 15 residues. Germline-derived CDR1 and CDR2 are SEHNR and FQNEAQ (reference sequence). Trimming pared 5 bases from V and 5 bases from J, leaving 19 bases between. CDR3 protein: CASSPRTLRPHEQYF. In nucleotides, the CDR3 is TGTGCCAGCAGCCCTCGGACCCTCCGTCCCCACGAGCAGTACTTC.

V is TRBV7-8 and J is TRBJ2-1; D perhaps matches TRBD2 (7 bases). Germline V gives CDR1 SGHVS, CDR2 FQNEAQ. Trimming pared 5 bases from V and 6 bases from J, leaving 20 bases between. The CDR3 has 16 residues. CDR3 protein: CASSPVRGGGSNEQFF. Written as DNA, the CDR3 is TGTGCCAGCAGCCCCGTCCGGGGAGGGGGGAGCAATGAGCAGTTCTTC.

The chain joins TRBV20-1 to TRBJ1-6; 7 nucleotides line up with TRBD1. V was clipped by 3 bases and J by 5 bases; unmatched bases: 4. The CDR3 runs 14 residues. Germline V gives CDR1 DFQATT, CDR2 SNEGSKA (reference sequence). The CDR3 DNA reads TGCAGTGCTAGGGCCGGGACAGATAATTCACCCCTCCACTTT. This translates into CSARAGTDNSPLHF.

This clonotype was counted between two and nine times. V usage is TRBV7-9 and J usage is TRBJ1-2, with D unclear. The V gene lost 5 bases and the J gene lost 0 bases, with 10 bases spanning the gap. Looked up from germline, CDR1 is SEHNR and CDR2 is FQNEAQ (reference sequence). The CDR3 has 14 residues. CDR3 in amino acids: CASSPLLANYGYTF. In DNA, the CDR3 is TGTGCCAGCAGCCCTTTACTCGCTAACTATGGCTACACCTTC.

Many counts were recorded for this clonotype. The V and J genes are TRBV9 and TRBJ2-1; the D gene is possibly TRBD1 (5 bases). CDR1 is SGDLS, CDR2 YYNGEE, per germline. The CDR3 is 17 residues long. Trimming took off 1 base at V and 0 bases at J, with 14 bases between the two ends. CDR3 residues: CASSVLDTSNSYNEQFF. The CDR3 region has the DNA TGTGCCAGCAGCGTACTGGACACCTCCAACTCCTACAATGAGCAGTTCTTC.

At least ten counts were recorded for this clonotype. The gene calls are TRBV7-2 and TRBJ2-5, with a possible D match to TRBD2 (5 bases). Looked up from germline, CDR1 is SGHTA and CDR2 is FQGNSA. Trimming stripped 5 bases from V and 5 bases from J, with 12 bases between. This CDR3 region has 13 residues. The DNA for the CDR3 is TGTGCCAGCAGCCCCACTAGATTTGAGACCCAGTACTTC. It is translated as CASSPTRFETQYF.

The chain is built from TRBV7-8 and TRBJ1-5, with a weak D call TRBD1 (5 bases). CDR1 and CDR2 from the germline V gene are SGHVS and FQNEAQ. The germline V and J ends were trimmed by 2 bases and 4 bases, with 9 bases remaining between them. CDR3 length: 14 residues. CDR3 nucleotide sequence: TGTGCCAGCAGCTTATGGGAGGGGAATCAGCCCCAGCATTTT. Amino acids: CASSLWEGNQPQHF.

This clonotype was observed a few times. The chain couples TRBV7-2 to TRBJ1-5, with TRBD1 identical over 7 bases. Germline lookup yields CDR1 SGHTA and CDR2 FQGNSA. V lost 0 bases and J lost 4; bases outside the gene matches: 3. CDR3 length: 15 amino acids. The CDR3: CASSLAGTVNQPQHF. The CDR3, as DNA: TGTGCCAGCAGCTTAGCAGGGACAGTTAATCAGCCCCAGCATTTT.

This clonotype was found a few times. The chain employs TRBV6-2 or TRBV6-3 and TRBJ2-7, with D perhaps TRBD2 (6 bases). CDR3 length: 15 residues. Germline CDR1 MNHEY, CDR2 SVGEGT. V was pared by 7 bases and J by 2 bases, with 18 bases between. The CDR3 DNA reads as TGTGCCAGCAAAGGTATTAGCGGCAAGCCCTACGAGCAGTACTTC. Translation: CASKGISGKPYEQYF.

This clonotype was counted many times. In nucleotides, the CDR3 is TGTGCCAGCAGCCTAGGGACGAGTGAAAAACTGTTTTTT. It codes for CASSLGTSEKLFF. The V and J genes are TRBV7-2 and TRBJ1-4; D might be TRBD1 (5 bases). V lost 5 bases, J lost 7 bases, and 11 bases lay in between. Germline V gene data show CDR1 as SGHTA and CDR2 as FQGNSA. This CDR3 comprises 13 residues.

V usage is TRBV7-2 and J usage is TRBJ2-7; 11 nucleotides line up with TRBD2. The CDR3 covers 17 residues. The germline V gene has CDR1 SGHTA and CDR2 FQGNSA. Unmatched junction bases numbered 12, after V lost 4 bases and J lost 4 bases. The DNA for the CDR3 is TGTGCCAGCAGCTATAGAGGGGGGACTAGCGGCTTTTACGAGCAGTACGTC. Amino acids: CASSYRGGTSGFYEQYV.

This clonotype was observed a handful of times. The chain employs TRBV10-3 and TRBJ2-1; D perhaps matches TRBD2 (6 bases). CDR1 and CDR2 (germline): ENHRY, SYGVKD. V shed 4 bases and J shed 8 bases, with 12 bases lying between them. The CDR3 length is 13 residues. The CDR3 sequence is CAISVRERDEQFF. The CDR3 coding sequence is TGTGCCATCAGTGTCCGGGAGAGGGATGAGCAGTTCTTC.

The V and J genes are TRBV11-2 and TRBJ1-3; no clear D gene. The CDR3 is 12 amino acids. Germline loops: CDR1 SGHAT, CDR2 FQNNGV. V was shortened by 4 bases and J by 9 bases, with 10 bases between the two germline ends. The CDR3 sequence: CASSSRTSTIYF. CDR3 sequence (DNA): TGTGCCAGCAGCTCCCGAACAAGCACCATATATTTT.

The rearrangement links TRBV11-2 to TRBJ2-4; perhaps TRBD2 as D (6 bases). This CDR3 is 15 amino acids long. Germline V CDR1 and CDR2: SGHAT, FQNNGV. The V gene lost 5 bases and the J gene lost 0 bases, with 11 bases spanning the gap. CDR3 loop: CASSGGVLAKNIQYF. CDR3 DNA: TGTGCCAGCAGCGGAGGGGTACTAGCCAAAAACATTCAGTACTTC.

This clonotype came up a few times. CDR3 nucleotides: TGTGCCAGCAGTTTTGATGCAGGGGATAAGGGCGGGGAGCTGTTTTTT. Amino acids: CASSFDAGDKGGELFF. The V gene is TRBV12-3 or TRBV12-4, the J gene TRBJ2-2, with D perhaps matching TRBD1 (6 bases). The CDR3 runs to 16 residues. Trimming pared 3 bases from V and 7 bases from J, leaving 18 bases between.

This clonotype was observed a handful of times. This rearrangement joins TRBV18 to TRBJ2-5, with D tentatively TRBD2 (6 bases). CDR1 is KGHSH and CDR2 is LQKENI in the germline V gene. This CDR3 comprises 13 residues. V was cut by 5 bases and J by 0 bases, with 7 bases left in between. The CDR3 sequence is CASSGEDQETQYF. CDR3 nucleotides: TGTGCCAGCTCAGGGGAGGACCAAGAGACCCAGTACTTC.

The gene calls are TRBV28 and TRBJ1-1; TRBD1 might be the D (5 bases). Trimming removed 6 bases from V and 1 base from J, with 12 bases in between. Per germline, CDR1 MDHEN and CDR2 SYDVKM. This CDR3 has 14 residues. CDR3 sequence: CASRDPGWNTEAFF. CDR3 nucleotide sequence: TGTGCCAGCAGAGATCCAGGGTGGAACACTGAAGCTTTCTTT.

This clonotype turned up a few times. The chain combines TRBV28 with TRBJ2-7; TRBD1 matches 9 bases. Germline CDR1 MDHEN, CDR2 SYDVKM. The CDR3 length is 15 residues. The ends lost 4 bases at V and 6 bases at J; junction bases unmatched: 10. The CDR3 nucleotides are TGTGCCAGCAGTTCCCCGAACAGGGGGCTGTCCGAGCAGTACTTC. As protein: CASSSPNRGLSEQYF.

Many counts were recorded for this clonotype. CDR3 region: CASSPEGLATGTQYF. The CDR3 DNA sequence: TGTGCCAGCAGCCCCGAGGGCCTTGCAACCGGTACGCAGTATTTT. The genes are TRBV7-2 and TRBJ2-3, with D tentatively TRBD2 (5 bases). CDR3 size: 15 residues. Trimming stripped 5 bases from V and 8 bases from J, with 20 bases between. Germline CDR1 SGHTA, CDR2 FQGNSA. Full variable domain (outside the CDR3, taken from reference TRBV7-2 and TRBJ2-3): GAGVSQSPSNKVTEKGKDVELRCDPISGHTALYWYRQSLGQGLEFLIYFQGNSAPDKSGLPSDRFSAERTGGSVSTLTIQRTQQEDSAVYLCASSPEGLATGTQYFGPGTRLTVL.

This sequence joins TRBV7-2 and TRBJ2-1, with 13 bases lining up with TRBD2. This CDR3 spans 16 amino acids. V was clipped by 4 bases and J by 10 bases; unmatched bases: 10. Germline V gene sequence: CDR1 SGHTA, CDR2 FQGNSA. CDR3 sequence (DNA): TGTGCCAGCAGCTCCAAGACTAGCGGGAGGACCTACGAGCAGTTCTTC. Residues: CASSSKTSGRTYEQFF.

This clonotype was picked up a small number of times. The chain carries TRBV7-2 and TRBJ2-1, with 10 bases matching TRBD2. The germline V gene has CDR1 SGHTA and CDR2 FQGNSA. CDR3 size: 17 residues. V lost 1 base, J lost 7 bases, and 10 bases stayed unmatched. The CDR3: CASSLGLAGAFLNEQFF. The CDR3 coding sequence is TGTGCCAGCAGCTTAGGGCTAGCGGGAGCGTTTTTGAATGAGCAGTTCTTC.